This T cell receptor beta chain was observed in a study of T cell responses to AZD1222 COVID-19 vaccine. Study results and caveats: Reportedly, close to half of spike-specific TCRs are directed against unmutated variant regions. White British people made up most donors, females outnumbered males, and clonal diversity was possibly underestimated.

This clone appeared a single time. The antigen is undetermined. Analyses pooled second doses at about 4 or about 12 weeks. The CDR3 totals 12 residues. V was cut by 3 bases and J by 0 bases, with 5 bases left in between. Germline V lookup: CDR1 GTSNPN, CDR2 SVGIG (reference sequence). TCRdb keeps only in-frame clones here, not all; method: immunoSEQ multiplex PCR. This table holds under 150,000 clones, 85% to 90% found once. The origin of this receptor is an adult who received the AZD1222 COVID-19 vaccine. The gene calls are TRBV30 and TRBJ1-1; D ambiguous. Sequencing was performed on peripheral blood, taken 28 days after the second AZD1222 dose. CDR3 amino acids: CAWSSMNTEAFF. CDR3 DNA: TGTGCCTGGAGCTCTATGAACACTGAAGCTTTCTTT.